This TCR gamma chain was documented in a study of intestinal T cells in coeliac disease. Each case's genomic DNA was extracted from ten approximately 5.5-µm formalin-fixed paraffin-embedded scrolls. The TRG library came from about 200 ng of biopsy DNA amplified with LymphoTrack primers. TCRdb re-called the multiplex PCR reads via CATT. The table has around 250 gamma-chain clones, approximately 78% seen once. This clone was seen a handful of times. Germline assignment: CDR1 EGSTGY and CDR2 YDSYTSSV. The CDR3 has 14 residues. The source of this sequence is a human donor who served as a control with a normal duodenal biopsy, not a healthy volunteer. The chain carries TRGV4 and TRGJP1. The specimen was a duodenal biopsy. The CDR3 is CAPGGYTTGWFKIF. CDR3 bases: TGTGCACCTGGGGGGTATACCACTGGTTGGTTCAAGATATTT.